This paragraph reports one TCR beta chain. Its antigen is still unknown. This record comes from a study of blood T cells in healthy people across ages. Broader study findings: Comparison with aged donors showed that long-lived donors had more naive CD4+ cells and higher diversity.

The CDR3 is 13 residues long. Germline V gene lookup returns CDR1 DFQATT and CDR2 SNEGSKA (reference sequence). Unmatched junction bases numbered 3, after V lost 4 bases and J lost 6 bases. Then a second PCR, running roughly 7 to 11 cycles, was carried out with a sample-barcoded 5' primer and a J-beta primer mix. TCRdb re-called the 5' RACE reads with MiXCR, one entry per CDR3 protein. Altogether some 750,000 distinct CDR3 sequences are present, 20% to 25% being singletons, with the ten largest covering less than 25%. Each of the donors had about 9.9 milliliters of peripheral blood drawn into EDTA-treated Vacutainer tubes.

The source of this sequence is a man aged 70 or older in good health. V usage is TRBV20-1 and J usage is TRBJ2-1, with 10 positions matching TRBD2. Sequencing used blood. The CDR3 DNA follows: TGCAGTGCTACCAGCGGGAGGGTCAATGAGCAGTTCTTC. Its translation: CSATSGRVNEQFF.